This T cell receptor beta chain was retrieved from a study of T cell repertoires in cytomegalovirus infection. Turning to the study itself: Signatures in public TCR beta sequences pointed to both CMV infection and matching HLA type. General study points: The ex vivo response was dominated by HLA-C-restricted CMV-specific TCR beta clonotypes.

This clonotype has a count of ten or more. Its matching antigen is unknown. TCRdb re-called the reads with MiXCR, one entry per CDR3 protein. The sample holds roughly 120,000 distinct CDR3 sequences, around 10% seen once. The clonotype was recovered from a human donor in good health (CMV status not recorded). Some clones in this sample may be carry-over from other donors' samples. Input material: PBMCs, sequenced either directly or after in vitro stimulation (not recorded which).

The CDR3 here is CASSLGGSAGELFF. DNA of the CDR3: TGTGCCAGCAGCTTAGGCGGGAGCGCCGGGGAGCTGTTTTTT. The chain recombines TRBV7-9 with TRBJ2-2; the match to TRBD2 covers 7 bases. The CDR3 runs 14 residues. Germline trimming cut 1 base from V and 6 bases from J; bases unmatched to any gene: 2. Germline assignment: CDR1 SEHNR and CDR2 FQNEAQ (reference sequence).